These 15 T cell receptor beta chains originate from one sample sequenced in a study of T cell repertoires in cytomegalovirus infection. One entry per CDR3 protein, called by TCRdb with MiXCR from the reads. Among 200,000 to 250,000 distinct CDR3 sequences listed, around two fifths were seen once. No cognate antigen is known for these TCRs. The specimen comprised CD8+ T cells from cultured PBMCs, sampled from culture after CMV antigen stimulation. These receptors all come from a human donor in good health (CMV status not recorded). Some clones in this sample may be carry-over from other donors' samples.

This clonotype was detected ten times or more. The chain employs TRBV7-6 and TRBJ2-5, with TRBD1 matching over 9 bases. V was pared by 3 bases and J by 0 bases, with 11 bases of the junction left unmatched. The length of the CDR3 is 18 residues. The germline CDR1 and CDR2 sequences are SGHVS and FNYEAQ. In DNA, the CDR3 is TGTGCCAGCAGCTTCACCCATGGGACAGGGAGGGACCAAGAGACCCAGTACTTC. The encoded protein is CASSFTHGTGRDQETQYF. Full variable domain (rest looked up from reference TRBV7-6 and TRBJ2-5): GAGVSQSPRYKVTKRGQDVALRCDPISGHVSLYWYRQALGQGPEFLTYFNYEAQQDKSGLPNDRFSAERPEGSISTLTIQRTEQRDSAMYRCASSFTHGTGRDQETQYFGPGTRLLVL.

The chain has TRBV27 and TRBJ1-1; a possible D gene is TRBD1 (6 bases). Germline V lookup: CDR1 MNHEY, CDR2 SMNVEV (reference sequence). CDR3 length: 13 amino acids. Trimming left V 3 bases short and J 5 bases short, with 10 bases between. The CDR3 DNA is TGTGCCAGCAGTTTCGTGCAGGGGACTGAAGCTTTCTTT. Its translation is CASSFVQGTEAFF.

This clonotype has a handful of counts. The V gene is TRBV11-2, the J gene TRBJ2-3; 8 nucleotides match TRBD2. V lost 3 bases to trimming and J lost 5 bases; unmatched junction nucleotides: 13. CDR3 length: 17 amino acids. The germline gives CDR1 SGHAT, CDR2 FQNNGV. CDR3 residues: CASSLANRGGRGDTQYF. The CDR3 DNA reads TGTGCCAGCAGCTTGGCCAATCGGGGGGGGCGCGGAGATACGCAGTATTTT.

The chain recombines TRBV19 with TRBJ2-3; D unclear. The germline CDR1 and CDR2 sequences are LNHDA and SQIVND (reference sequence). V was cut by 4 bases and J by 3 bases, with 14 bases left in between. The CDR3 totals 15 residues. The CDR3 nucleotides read TGTGCCAGTAGTAGGCTCCGGCAAATGACAGATACGCAGTATTTT. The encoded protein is CASSRLRQMTDTQYF.

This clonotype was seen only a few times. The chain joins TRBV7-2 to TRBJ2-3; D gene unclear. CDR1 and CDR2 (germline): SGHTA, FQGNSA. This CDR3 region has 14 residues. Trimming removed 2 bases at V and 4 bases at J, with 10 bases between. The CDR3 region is CASSLNSRADTQYF. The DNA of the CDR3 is TGTGCCAGCAGCTTAAACTCCCGCGCAGATACGCAGTATTTT. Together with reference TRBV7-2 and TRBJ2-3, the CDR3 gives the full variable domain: GAGVSQSPSNKVTEKGKDVELRCDPISGHTALYWYRQSLGQGLEFLIYFQGNSAPDKSGLPSDRFSAERTGGSVSTLTIQRTQQEDSAVYLCASSLNSRADTQYFGPGTRLTVL.

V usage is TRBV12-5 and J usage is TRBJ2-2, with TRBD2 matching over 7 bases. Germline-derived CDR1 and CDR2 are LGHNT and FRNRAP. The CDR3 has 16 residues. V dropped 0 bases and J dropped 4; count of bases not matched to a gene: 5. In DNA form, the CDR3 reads TGTGCTAGTGGTTTGGTACCGAGACTAGCCACCGGGGAGCTGTTTTTT. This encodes CASGLVPRLATGELFF.

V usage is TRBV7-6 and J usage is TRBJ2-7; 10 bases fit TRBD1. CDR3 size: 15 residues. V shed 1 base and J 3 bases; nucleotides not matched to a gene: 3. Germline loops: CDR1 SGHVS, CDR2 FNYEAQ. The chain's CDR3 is CASSLVGTGDYEQYF. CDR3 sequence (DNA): TGTGCCAGCAGCTTAGTGGGGACAGGGGACTACGAGCAGTACTTC.

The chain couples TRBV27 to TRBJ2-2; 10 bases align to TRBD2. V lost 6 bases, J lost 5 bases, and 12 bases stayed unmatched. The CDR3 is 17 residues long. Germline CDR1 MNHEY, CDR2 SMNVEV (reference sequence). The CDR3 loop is CASRPPLAGVSTGELFF. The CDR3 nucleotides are TGTGCCAGCAGACCCCCTCTAGCGGGAGTTAGTACCGGGGAGCTGTTTTTT.

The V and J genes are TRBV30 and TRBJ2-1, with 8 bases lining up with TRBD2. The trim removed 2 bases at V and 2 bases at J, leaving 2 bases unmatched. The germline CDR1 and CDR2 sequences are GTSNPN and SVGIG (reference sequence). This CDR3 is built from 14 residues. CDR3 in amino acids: CAWSSGSAYNEQFF. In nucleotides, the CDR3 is TGTGCCTGGAGTAGCGGGAGCGCCTACAATGAGCAGTTCTTC.

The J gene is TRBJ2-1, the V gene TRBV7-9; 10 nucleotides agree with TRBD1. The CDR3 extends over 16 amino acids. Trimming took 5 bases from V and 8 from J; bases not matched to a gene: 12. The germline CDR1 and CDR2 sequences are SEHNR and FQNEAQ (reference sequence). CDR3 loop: CASSGPGTGERHEQFF. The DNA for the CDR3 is TGTGCCAGCAGCGGACCTGGGACAGGGGAGAGGCATGAGCAGTTCTTC.

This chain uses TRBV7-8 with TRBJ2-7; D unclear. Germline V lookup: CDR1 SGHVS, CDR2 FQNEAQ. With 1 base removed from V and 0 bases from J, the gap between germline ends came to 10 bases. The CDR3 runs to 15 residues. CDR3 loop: CASSLELATSYEQYF. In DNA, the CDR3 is TGTGCCAGCAGCTTAGAGCTGGCAACCTCCTACGAGCAGTACTTC.

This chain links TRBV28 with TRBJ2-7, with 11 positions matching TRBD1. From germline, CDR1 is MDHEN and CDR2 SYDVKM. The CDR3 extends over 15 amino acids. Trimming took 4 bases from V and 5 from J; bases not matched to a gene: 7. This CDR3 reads CASSYEDRGLDEQYF. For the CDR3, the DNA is TGTGCCAGCAGTTATGAGGACAGGGGGCTCGACGAGCAGTACTTC. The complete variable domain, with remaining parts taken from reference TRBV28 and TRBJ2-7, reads DVKVTQSSRYLVKRTGEKVFLECVQDMDHENMFWYRQDPGLGLRLIYFSYDVKMKEKGDIPEGYSVSREKKERFSLILESASTNQTSMYLCASSYEDRGLDEQYFGPGTRLTVT.

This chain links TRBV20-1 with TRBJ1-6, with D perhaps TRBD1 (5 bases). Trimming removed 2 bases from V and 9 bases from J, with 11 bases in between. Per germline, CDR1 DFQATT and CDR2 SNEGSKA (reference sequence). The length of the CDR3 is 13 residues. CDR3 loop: CSARRGEASPLHF. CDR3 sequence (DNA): TGCAGTGCTAGAAGAGGGGAGGCTTCACCCCTCCACTTT.

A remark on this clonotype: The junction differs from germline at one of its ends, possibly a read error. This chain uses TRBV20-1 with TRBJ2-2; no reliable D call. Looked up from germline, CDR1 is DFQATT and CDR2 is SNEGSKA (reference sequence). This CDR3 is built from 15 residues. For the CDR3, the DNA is TGCAATGCTAAAACGGAGACCTACGATCACGGGGAGCTGTTTTTT. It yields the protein CNAKTETYDHGELFF.

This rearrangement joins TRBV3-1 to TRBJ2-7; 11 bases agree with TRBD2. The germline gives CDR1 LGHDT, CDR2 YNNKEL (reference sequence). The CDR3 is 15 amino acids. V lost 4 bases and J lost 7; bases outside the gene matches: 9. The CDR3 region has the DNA TGTGCCAGCAGCCTACGACTAGCGGGGTCGGAGGAGCAGTACTTC. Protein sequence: CASSLRLAGSEEQYF.